The entry below describes one T cell receptor (beta chain). Trimming took off 1 base at V and 4 bases at J, with 19 bases between the two ends. This CDR3 contains 17 residues. Germline V CDR1 and CDR2: SGHTA, FQGNSA. This specimen comes from a study of early T cells in non-severe SARS-CoV-2 infection. A single record per CDR3 protein comes from TCRdb applying MiXCR to the 5' RACE reads. The sample contains 25,000 to 30,000 distinct CDR3 sequences, 5.5% to 7.5% of which appear only once. The sample here was whole blood, taken at baseline. The sequence derives from an adult who was a healthcare worker with PCR-confirmed SARS-CoV-2 infection or an uninfected control (not recorded which). The chain has TRBV7-2 and TRBJ1-2, with D possibly being TRBD1 (5 bases). The CDR3 spells CASSLGGHAGKAYGYTF. The CDR3 nucleotides read TGTGCCAGCAGCTTAGGAGGTCATGCAGGGAAGGCCTATGGCTACACCTTC. The entire variable domain, with the rest obtained from reference TRBV7-2 and TRBJ1-2, is as follows: GAGVSQSPSNKVTEKGKDVELRCDPISGHTALYWYRQSLGQGLEFLIYFQGNSAPDKSGLPSDRFSAERTGGSVSTLTIQRTQQEDSAVYLCASSLGGHAGKAYGYTFGSGTRLTVV.